Included here is one T cell receptor (beta chain) sequence, with context. This receptor's antigen is unknown. It has no much larger one-base neighbor in the sample; base qualities were not kept. The cysteine opens and the phenylalanine closes a CDR3 of 13 amino acids. This entry keeps only the CDR3 DNA: 39 bases, framed from base 1. V is pared back by 1 base and J by 4 bases, with 9 bases lying between the germline termini. CDR1 SQVTM and CDR2 ANQGSEA are derived from the germline V gene. These data originate in a study of control samples from healthy donors and cancer patients (dated by TCRdb to 2018 to 2021). Receptor libraries were prepared by the immunoSEQ multiplex PCR assay. TCRdb obtained this table from immuneACCESS and retained in-frame rearrangements with V and J assigned. These tables miss some clones; where compared with another copy, unresolved V genes account for less than half of the shortfall, and the remainder is unexplained. The sample profile shows approximately 70,000 clones; around nine tenths of them were found once. The ten biggest clones cover around 5.5% of the sample.

The sequencing sample was made of PBMCs. The V and J genes are TRBV29-1 and TRBJ2-3; the D gene identity is not certain. The TCR originated in a man in his sixties with colorectal cancer. The sequenced DNA is TGCAGCGTTGAAGTGGTTGTCGCAGATACGCAGTATTTT. Its translation reads: CSVEVVVADTQYF.